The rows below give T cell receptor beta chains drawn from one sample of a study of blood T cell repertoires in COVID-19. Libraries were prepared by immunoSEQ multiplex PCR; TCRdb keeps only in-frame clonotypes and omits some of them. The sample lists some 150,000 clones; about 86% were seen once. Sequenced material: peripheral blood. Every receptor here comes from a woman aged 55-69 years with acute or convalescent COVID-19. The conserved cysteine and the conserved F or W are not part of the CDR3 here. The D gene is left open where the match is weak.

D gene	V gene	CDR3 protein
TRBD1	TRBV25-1	ASSGQGRDSPLH
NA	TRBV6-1	ASSEVSGGYQPQH
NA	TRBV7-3	ASSIGEDSGLEKLF
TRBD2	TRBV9	ASSGLPGGGGVLTLDTQY
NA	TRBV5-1	ASRVRQSNYGYT
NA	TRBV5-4	ASSLDRGGSYEQY
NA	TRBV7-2	ASSLGGQDLYGYT
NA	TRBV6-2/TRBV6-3	ASSLNRVAGELF
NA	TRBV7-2	ASSSQTNTEAF
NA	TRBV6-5	ASSRQGYQPQH
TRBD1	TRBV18	ASSPRQGAAGNTIY
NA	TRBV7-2	ASRPGGGVNTGELF
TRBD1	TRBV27	ASSLSFEGRGTGELF
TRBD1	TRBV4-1	ASSQDRPSWTGGSQHYGYT
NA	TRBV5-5	ASSLVPDSNYGYT
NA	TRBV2	ASRMDSPNQPQH
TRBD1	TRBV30	AWTGGGTGVILRSPLH
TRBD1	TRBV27	AVGPGQGGYGYT
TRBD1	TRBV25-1	APRGDRARIMNTEAF
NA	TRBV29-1	SVAKQEGTEAF
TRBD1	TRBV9	ASSWGPGGNQPQH
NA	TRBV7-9	ASSSFRGRETQY
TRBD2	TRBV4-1	ASSQAGTSGGAFSYEQY
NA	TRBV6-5	ASSYRGTDSYNEQF
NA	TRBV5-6	ASSSMDKPGLGQPQH
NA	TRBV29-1	SVERQGETQY
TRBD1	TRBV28	ASSHPDRLPYNEQF
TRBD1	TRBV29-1	SVGTGGATGELF
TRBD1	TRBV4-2	ASSQDWTGGYEQY
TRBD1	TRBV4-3	ASSPLGGFGNTIY
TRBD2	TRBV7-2	ASSLATSGGGVQY
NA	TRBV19	ASSITYNEQF
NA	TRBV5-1	ASSLQGEGETQY
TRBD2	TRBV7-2	ASSLSAGGRDTQY
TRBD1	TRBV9	ASSAGQMNTEAF
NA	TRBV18	ASSPGQGYLNTEAF
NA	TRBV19	ASTRASDDEQF
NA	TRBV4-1	ASSQGHQILKETQY
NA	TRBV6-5	ASSYFSGELF
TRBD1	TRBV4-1	ASSQSQGQLETQY
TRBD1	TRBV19	ASRTGAEAF
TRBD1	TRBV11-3	ASSSGGLNTEAF
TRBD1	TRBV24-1	ATSDPPGQGFNEQF
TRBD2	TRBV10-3	AISLTSGGITDTQY
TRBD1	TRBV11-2	ASSTSDRNYGYT
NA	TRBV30	AWSVGQGFYGYT
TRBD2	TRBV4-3	ASSPQMGGTFYNEQF
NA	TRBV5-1	ASSLQGFSYEQY
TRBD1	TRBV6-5	ASRLGTAFYEQY
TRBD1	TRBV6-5	ASTRTGRNEQF
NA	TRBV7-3	ASSLHSNNSPLH
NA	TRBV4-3	ASSQATVRATNEKLF
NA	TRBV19	ASSMNSVPPTNEKLF
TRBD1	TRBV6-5	ASRTGPTEAF